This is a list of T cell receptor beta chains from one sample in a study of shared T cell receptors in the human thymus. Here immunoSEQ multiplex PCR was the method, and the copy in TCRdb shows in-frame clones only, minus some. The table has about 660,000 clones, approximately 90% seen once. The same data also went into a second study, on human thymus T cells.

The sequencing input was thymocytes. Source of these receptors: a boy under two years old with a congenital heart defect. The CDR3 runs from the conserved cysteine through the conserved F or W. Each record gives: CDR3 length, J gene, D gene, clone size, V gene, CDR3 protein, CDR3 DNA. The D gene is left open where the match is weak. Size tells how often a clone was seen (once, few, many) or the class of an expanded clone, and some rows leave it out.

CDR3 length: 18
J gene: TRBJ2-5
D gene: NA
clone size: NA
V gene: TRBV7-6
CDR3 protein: CASTPPPGEVGNQETQYF
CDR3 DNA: TGTGCCAGCACCCCTCCCCCCGGGGAAGTAGGGAACCAGGAGACCCAGTACTTC

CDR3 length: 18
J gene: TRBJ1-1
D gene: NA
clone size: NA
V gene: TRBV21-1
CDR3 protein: CASSKDQSGYPTGAEAFF
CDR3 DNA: TGTGCCAGCAGCAAAGACCAGTCGGGGTATCCGACGGGGGCTGAAGCTTTCTTT

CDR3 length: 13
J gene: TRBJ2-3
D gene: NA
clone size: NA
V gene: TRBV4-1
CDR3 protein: CASSQDGGDTQYF
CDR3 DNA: TGCGCCAGCAGCCAAGATGGGGGGGATACGCAGTATTTT

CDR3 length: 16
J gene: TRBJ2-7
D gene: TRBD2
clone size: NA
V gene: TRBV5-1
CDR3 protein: CASSLALAGGRHEQYF
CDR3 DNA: TGCGCCAGCAGCTTGGCCCTGGCGGGAGGGCGCCACGAGCAGTACTTC

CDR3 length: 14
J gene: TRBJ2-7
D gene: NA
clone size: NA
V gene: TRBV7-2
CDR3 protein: CASSLTTADREQYF
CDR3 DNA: TGTGCCAGCAGCCTGACCACGGCGGATCGCGAGCAGTACTTC

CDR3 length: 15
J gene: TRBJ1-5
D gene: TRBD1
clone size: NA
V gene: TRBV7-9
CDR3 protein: CASSPDRVSNQPQHF
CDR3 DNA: TGTGCCAGCAGCCCCGACAGGGTGAGCAATCAGCCCCAGCATTTT

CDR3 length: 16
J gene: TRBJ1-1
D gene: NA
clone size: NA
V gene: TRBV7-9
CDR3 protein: CASSVYTGGQGNEAFF
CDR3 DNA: TGTGCCAGCAGCGTCTACACGGGGGGCCAGGGAAATGAAGCTTTCTTT

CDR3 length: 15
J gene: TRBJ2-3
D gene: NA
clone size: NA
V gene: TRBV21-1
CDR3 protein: CASSSGQGNLGTQYF
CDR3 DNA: TGTGCCAGCAGTTCCGGACAGGGAAATTTAGGTACGCAGTATTTT

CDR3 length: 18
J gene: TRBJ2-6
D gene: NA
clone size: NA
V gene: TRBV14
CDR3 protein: CASSQVEGHHAGANVLTF
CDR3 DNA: TGTGCCAGCAGCCAAGTAGAGGGACACCACGCTGGGGCCAACGTCCTGACTTTC

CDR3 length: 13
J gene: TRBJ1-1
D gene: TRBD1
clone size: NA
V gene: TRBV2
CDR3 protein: CASSPKGQYEAFF
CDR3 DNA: TGTGCCAGCAGCCCAAAGGGACAGTATGAAGCTTTCTTT

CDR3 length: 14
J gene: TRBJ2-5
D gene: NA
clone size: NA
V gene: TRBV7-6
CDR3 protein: CASSLRGSQETQYF
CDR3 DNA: TGTGCCAGCAGCTTAAGGGGCAGCCAAGAGACCCAGTACTTC

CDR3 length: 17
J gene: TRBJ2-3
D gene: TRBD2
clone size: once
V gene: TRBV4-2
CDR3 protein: CASSPGLAGASRDTQYF
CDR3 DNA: TGTGCCAGCAGCCCCGGATTAGCGGGAGCCTCGCGGGATACGCAGTATTTT

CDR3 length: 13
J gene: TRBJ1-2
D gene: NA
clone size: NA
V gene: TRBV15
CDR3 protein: CATSRVTWRGYTF
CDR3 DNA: TGTGCCACCAGCAGAGTTACCTGGAGGGGCTACACCTTC

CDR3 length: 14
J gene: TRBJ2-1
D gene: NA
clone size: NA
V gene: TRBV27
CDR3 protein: CASRLAASARGQFF
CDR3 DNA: TGTGCCAGCAGACTAGCCGCGTCGGCGCGGGGTCAGTTCTTC

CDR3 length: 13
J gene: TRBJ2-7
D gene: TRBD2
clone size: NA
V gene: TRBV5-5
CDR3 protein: CASSFAGGDEQYF
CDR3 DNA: TGTGCCAGCAGCTTTGCGGGAGGGGACGAGCAGTACTTC

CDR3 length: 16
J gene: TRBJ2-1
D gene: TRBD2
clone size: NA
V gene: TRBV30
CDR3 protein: CAWSTLPRGEGNEQFF
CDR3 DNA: TGTGCCTGGAGTACCCTACCGCGGGGGGAGGGCAATGAGCAGTTCTTC

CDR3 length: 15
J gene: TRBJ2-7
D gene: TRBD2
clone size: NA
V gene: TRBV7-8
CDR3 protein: CASSLTSGSVYEQYF
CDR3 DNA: TGTGCCAGCAGCTTGACTAGCGGGTCGGTATACGAGCAGTACTTC

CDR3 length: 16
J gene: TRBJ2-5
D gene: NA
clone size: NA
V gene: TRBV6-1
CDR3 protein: CASSGGPGLYQETQYF
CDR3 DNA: TGTGCCAGCAGTGGTGGGCCAGGGTTATACCAAGAGACCCAGTACTTC

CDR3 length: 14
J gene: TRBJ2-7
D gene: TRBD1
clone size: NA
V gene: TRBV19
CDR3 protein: CASRASQGDHEQYF
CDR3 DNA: TGTGCCAGCCGCGCTTCTCAGGGGGACCACGAGCAGTACTTC

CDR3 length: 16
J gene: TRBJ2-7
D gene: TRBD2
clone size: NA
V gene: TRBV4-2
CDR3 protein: CASSHLTSGPSYEQYF
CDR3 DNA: TGTGCCAGCAGCCACCTGACTAGCGGGCCTTCCTACGAGCAGTACTTC

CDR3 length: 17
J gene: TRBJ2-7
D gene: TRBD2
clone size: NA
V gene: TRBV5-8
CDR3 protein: CASSRWTSGRAGGEQYF
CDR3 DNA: TGTGCCAGCAGCCGCTGGACTAGCGGGAGGGCCGGGGGCGAGCAGTACTTC

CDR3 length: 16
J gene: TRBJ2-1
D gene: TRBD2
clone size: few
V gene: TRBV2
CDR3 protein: CASSEEDGGRAQEQFF
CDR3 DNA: TGTGCCAGCAGTGAAGAGGATGGCGGGAGGGCCCAAGAGCAGTTCTTC

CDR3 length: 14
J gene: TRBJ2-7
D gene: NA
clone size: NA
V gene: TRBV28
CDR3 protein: CASSGERWFREQYF
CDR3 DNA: TGTGCCAGCAGTGGGGAGCGGTGGTTTAGGGAGCAGTACTTC

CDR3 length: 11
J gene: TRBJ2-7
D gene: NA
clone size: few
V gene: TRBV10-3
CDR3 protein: CAVRGTYEQYF
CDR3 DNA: TGTGCCGTCCGCGGGACCTACGAGCAGTACTTC

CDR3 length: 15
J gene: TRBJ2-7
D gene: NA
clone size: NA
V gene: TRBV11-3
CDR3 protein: CASSLLQAFSYEQYF
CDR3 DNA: TGTGCCAGCAGCTTACTACAGGCCTTCTCCTACGAGCAGTACTTC

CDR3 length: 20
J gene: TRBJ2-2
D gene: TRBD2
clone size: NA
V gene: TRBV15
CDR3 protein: CATSRVGLAGGGANTGELFF
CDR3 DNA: TGTGCCACCAGCAGAGTGGGACTAGCGGGAGGGGGGGCGAACACCGGGGAGCTGTTTTTT

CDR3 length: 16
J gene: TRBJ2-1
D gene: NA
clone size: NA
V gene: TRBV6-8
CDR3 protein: CASSYSPGSDPNEQFF
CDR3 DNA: TGTGCCAGCAGTTACTCTCCCGGGTCCGACCCAAATGAGCAGTTCTTC

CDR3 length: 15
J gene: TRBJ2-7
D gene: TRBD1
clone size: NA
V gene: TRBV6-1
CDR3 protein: CASSEPGQGTGEQYF
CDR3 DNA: TGTGCCAGCAGTGAACCGGGACAGGGGACTGGGGAGCAGTACTTC

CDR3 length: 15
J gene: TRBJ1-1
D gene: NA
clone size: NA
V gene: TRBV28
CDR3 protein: CASSSALGRATEAFF
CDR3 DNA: TGTGCCAGCAGCTCAGCGTTAGGGAGGGCCACTGAAGCTTTCTTT

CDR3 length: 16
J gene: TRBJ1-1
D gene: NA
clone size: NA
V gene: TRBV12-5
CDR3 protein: CASGLDPLPLNTEAFF
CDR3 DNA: TGTGCTAGTGGTTTGGACCCACTCCCGCTGAACACTGAAGCTTTCTTT

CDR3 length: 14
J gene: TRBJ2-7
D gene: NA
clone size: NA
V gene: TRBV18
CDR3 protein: CASSPGADRYEQYF
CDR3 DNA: TGTGCCAGCTCACCAGGGGCGGACCGATACGAGCAGTACTTC

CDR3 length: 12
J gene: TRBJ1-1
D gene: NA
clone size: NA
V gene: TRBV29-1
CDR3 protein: CSGSEGGSEAFF
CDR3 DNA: TGCAGCGGTTCTGAAGGGGGTTCTGAAGCTTTCTTT

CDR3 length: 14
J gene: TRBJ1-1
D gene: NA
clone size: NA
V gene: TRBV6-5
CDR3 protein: CASSRAGGGTEAFF
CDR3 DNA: TGTGCCAGCAGTAGAGCGGGGGGAGGCACTGAAGCTTTCTTT

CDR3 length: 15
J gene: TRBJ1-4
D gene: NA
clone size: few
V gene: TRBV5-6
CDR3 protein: CASNLLWSANEKLFF
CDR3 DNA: TGTGCCAGCAACCTCCTATGGTCCGCTAATGAAAAACTGTTTTTT

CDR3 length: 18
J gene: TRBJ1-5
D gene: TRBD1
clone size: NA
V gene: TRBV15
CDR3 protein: CATSPPPGGASPNQPQHF
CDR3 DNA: TGTGCCACCAGCCCGCCTCCAGGGGGCGCGAGCCCAAATCAGCCCCAGCATTTT

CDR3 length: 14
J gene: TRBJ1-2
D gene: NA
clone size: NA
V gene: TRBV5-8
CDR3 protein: CASSLDQGCYGYTF
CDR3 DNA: TGTGCCAGCAGCTTGGATCAGGGGTGCTATGGCTACACCTTC

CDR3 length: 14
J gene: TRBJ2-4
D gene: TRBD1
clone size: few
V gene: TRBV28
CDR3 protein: CASSLEGAWNIQYF
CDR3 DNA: TGTGCCAGCAGTTTAGAGGGGGCCTGGAACATTCAGTACTTC

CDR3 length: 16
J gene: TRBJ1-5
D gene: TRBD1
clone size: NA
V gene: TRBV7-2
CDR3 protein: CASSPGTGTSNQPQHF
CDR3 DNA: TGTGCCAGCAGCCCTGGGACAGGGACGAGCAATCAGCCCCAGCATTTT

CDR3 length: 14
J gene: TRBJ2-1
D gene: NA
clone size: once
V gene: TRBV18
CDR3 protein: CASSPEGLYNEQFF
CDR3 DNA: TGTGCCAGCTCACCGGAGGGTCTCTACAATGAGCAGTTCTTC

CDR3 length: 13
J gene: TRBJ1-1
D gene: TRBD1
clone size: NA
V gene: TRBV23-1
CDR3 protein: CASIRGLHTEAFF
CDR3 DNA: TGCGCCAGCATCAGGGGGCTCCACACTGAAGCTTTCTTT

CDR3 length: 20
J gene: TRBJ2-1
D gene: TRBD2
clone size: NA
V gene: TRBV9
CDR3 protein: CASSPRRTSGRASSYNEQFF
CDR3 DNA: TGTGCCAGCAGCCCCCGGCGGACTAGCGGGAGGGCCAGCTCCTACAATGAGCAGTTCTTC

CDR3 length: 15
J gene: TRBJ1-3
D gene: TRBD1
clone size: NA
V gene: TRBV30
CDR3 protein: CAWSPRDRGGNTIYF
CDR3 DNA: TGTGCCTGGAGTCCCCGGGACAGGGGCGGAAACACCATATATTTT

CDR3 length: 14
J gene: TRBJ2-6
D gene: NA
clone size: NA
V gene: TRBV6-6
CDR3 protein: CASGTPSGANVLTF
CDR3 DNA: TGTGCCAGCGGGACACCCTCTGGGGCCAACGTCCTGACTTTC

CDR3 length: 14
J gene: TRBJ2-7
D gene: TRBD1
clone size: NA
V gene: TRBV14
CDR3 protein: CASSLGTGAYEQYF
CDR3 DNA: TGTGCCAGCAGCCTGGGGACAGGGGCCTACGAGCAGTACTTC

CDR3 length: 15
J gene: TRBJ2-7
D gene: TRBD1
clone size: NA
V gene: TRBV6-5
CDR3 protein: CASSWTGEISYEQYF
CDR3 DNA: TGTGCCAGCAGTTGGACAGGGGAAATCAGCTACGAGCAGTACTTC

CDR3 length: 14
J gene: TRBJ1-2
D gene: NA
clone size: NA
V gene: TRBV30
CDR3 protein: CAWSTPRANYGYTF
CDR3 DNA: TGTGCCTGGAGTACCCCCCGGGCTAACTATGGCTACACCTTC

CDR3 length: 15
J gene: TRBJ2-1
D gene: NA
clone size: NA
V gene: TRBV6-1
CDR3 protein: CASSESRVSYNEQFF
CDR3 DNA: TGTGCCAGCAGTGAATCAAGAGTATCCTACAATGAGCAGTTCTTC

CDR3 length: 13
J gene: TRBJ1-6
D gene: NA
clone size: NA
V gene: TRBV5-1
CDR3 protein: CASSLAGNSPLHF
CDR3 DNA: TGCGCCAGCAGCTTGGCAGGGAATTCACCCCTCCACTTT

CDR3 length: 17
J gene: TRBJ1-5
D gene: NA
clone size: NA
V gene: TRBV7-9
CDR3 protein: CASSPPGDDYSNQPQHF
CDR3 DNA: TGTGCCAGCAGCCCTCCGGGTGATGATTATAGCAATCAGCCCCAGCATTTT

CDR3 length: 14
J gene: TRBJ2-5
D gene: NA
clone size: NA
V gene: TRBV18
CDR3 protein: CASSPPVTAETQYF
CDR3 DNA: TGTGCCAGCTCACCACCGGTGACAGCAGAGACCCAGTACTTC

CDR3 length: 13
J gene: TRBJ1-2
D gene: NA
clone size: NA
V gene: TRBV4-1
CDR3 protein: CASSQGAYYGYTF
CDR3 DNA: TGCGCCAGCAGCCAGGGGGCCTACTATGGCTACACCTTC

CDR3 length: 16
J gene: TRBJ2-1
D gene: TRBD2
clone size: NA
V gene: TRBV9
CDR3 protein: CASSVSERGLYNEQFF
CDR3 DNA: TGTGCCAGCAGCGTATCGGAGCGGGGGCTCTACAATGAGCAGTTCTTC

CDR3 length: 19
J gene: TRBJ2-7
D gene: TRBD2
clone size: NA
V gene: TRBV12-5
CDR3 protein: CASGFSGGRGEVSRYEQYF
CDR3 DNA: TGTGCTAGTGGTTTCAGTGGGGGGCGGGGGGAGGTCTCCAGATACGAGCAGTACTTC

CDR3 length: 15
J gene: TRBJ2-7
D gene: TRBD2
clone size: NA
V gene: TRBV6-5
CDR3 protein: CASSYGLAGEGEQYF
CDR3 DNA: TGTGCCAGCAGTTACGGTCTAGCGGGAGAAGGCGAGCAGTACTTC

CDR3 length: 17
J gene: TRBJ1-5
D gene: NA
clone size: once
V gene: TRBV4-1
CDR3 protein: CASSQDWKGHSNQPQHF
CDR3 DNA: TGCGCCAGTAGTCAAGATTGGAAGGGGCATAGCAATCAGCCCCAGCATTTT

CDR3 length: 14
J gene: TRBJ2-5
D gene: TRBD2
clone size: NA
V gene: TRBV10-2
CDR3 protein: CASLSGRAWETQYF
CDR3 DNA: TGCGCCAGCCTTAGCGGGAGGGCATGGGAGACCCAGTACTTC

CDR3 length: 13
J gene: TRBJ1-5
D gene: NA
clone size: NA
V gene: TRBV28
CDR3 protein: CASTGEGFQPQHF
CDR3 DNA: TGTGCCAGCACGGGGGAGGGATTTCAGCCCCAGCATTTT

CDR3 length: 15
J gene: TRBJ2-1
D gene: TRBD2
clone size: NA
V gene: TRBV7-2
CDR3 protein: CASSLLAGGFDEQFF
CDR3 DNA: TGTGCCAGCAGCTTACTAGCGGGAGGATTCGATGAGCAGTTCTTC

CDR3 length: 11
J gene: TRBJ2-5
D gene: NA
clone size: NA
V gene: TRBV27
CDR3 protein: CASKEGETQYF
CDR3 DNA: TGTGCCAGCAAGGAGGGAGAGACCCAGTACTTC

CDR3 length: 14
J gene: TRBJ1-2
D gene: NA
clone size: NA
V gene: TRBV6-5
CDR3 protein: CASSYRGYGYGYTF
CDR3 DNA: TGTGCCAGCAGTTACCGGGGGTATGGTTATGGCTACACCTTC